The source of this T cell receptor beta chain is a study of blood T cell repertoires in COVID-19. Method: immunoSEQ multiplex PCR; TCRdb's copy keeps in-frame clones and lacks some. The sample holds more than 85,000 clones, approximately 90% seen once. V was trimmed by 1 base and J by 4 bases, leaving 7 bases between them. CDR1 is SGHDN and CDR2 is FVKESK in the germline V gene. The CDR3 is made up of 14 amino acids. Sequencing input: peripheral blood. This TCR was recovered from a man between 45 and 60 years old with active COVID-19. This rearrangement joins TRBV14 to TRBJ2-2; weak D call: TRBD1 (5 bases). The CDR3 region is CASSQGQITGELFF. Written as DNA, the CDR3 is TGTGCCAGCAGCCAAGGACAGATCACCGGGGAGCTGTTTTTT. The entire variable domain, with the rest obtained from reference TRBV14 and TRBJ2-2, is as follows: EAGVTQFPSHSVIEKGQTVTLRCDPISGHDNLYWYRRVMGKEIKFLLHFVKESKQDESGMPNNRFLAERTGGTYSTLKVQPAELEDSGVYFCASSQGQITGELFFGEGSRLTVL.